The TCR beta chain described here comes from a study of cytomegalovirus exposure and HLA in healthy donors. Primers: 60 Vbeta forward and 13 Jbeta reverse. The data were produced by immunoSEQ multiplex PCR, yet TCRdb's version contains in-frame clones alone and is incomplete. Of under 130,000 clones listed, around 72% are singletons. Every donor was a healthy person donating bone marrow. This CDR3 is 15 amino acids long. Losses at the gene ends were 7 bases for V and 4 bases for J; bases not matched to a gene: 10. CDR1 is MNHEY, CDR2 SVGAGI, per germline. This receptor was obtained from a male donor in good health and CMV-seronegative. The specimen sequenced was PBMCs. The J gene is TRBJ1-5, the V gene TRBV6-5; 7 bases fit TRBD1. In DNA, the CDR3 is TGTGCCAGCATTAAAGGACAGGTGGAAAATCAGCCCCAGCATTTT. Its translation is CASIKGQVENQPQHF.